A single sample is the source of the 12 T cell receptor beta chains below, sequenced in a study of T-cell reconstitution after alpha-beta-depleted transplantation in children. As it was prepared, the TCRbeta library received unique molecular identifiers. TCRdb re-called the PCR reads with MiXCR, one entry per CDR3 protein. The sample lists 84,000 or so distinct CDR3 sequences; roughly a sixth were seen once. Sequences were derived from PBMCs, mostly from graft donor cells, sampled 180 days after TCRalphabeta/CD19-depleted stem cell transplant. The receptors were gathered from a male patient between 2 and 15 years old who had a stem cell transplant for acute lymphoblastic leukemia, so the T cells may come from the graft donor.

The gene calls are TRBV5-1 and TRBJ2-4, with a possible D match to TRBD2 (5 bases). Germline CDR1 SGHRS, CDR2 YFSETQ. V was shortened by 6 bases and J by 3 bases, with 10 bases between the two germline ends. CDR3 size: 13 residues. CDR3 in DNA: TGCGCCAGCACTTTTGAGGGCAAAAACATTCAGTACTTC. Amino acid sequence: CASTFEGKNIQYF.

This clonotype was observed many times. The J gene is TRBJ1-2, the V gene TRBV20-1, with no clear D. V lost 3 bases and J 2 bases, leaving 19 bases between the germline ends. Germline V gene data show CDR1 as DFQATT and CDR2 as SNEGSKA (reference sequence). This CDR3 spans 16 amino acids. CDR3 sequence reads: CSASENAAMGNYGYTF. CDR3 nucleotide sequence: TGCAGTGCTAGTGAAAACGCAGCGATGGGAAACTATGGCTACACCTTC.

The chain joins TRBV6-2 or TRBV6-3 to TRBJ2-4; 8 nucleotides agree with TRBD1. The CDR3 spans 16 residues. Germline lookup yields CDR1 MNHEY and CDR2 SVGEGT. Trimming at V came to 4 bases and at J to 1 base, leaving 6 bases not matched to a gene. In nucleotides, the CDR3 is TGTGCCAGCAGTTCTCGACAGGGGAAGGCCAAAAACATTCAGTACTTC. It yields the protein CASSSRQGKAKNIQYF.

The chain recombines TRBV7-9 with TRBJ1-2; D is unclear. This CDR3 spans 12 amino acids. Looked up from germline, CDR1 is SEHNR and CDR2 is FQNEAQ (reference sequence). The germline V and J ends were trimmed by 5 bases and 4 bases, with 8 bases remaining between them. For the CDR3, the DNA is TGTGCCAGCAGCCCTCGGTTCTATGGCTACACCTTC. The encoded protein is CASSPRFYGYTF.

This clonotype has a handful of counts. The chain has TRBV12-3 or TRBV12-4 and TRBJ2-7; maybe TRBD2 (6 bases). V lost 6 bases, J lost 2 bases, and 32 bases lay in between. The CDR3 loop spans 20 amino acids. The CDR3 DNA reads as TGTGCCAGCAGGGGCGGCGGGAAATCGTGGAATAAAATCAAACCCTACGAGCAGTACTTC. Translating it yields CASRGGGKSWNKIKPYEQYF.

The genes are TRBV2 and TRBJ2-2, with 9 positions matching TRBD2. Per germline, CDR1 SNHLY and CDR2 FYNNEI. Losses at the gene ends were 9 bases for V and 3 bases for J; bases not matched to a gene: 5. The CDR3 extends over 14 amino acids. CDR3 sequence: CARERGDYTGELFF. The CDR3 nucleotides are TGTGCCAGGGAGCGGGGGGATTACACCGGGGAGCTGTTTTTT.

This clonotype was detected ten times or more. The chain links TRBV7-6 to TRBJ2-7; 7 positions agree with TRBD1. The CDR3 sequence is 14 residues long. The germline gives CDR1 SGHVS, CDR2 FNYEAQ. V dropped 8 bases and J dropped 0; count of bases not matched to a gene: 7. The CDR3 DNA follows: TGTGCCAGCCTCTGGACAGGTTACTCCTACGAGCAGTACTTC. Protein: CASLWTGYSYEQYF.

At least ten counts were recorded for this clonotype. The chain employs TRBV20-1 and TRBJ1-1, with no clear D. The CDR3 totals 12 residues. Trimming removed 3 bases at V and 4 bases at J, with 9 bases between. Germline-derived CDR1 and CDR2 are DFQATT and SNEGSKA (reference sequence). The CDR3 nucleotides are TGCAGTGCTAGCGGGGAGGGCACTGAAGCTTTCTTT. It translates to CSASGEGTEAFF.

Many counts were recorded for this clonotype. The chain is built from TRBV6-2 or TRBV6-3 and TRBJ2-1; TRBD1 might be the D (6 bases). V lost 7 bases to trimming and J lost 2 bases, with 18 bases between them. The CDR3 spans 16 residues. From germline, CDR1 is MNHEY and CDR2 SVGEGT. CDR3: CASKTGSPSTYNEQFF. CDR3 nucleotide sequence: TGTGCCAGCAAAACAGGGAGCCCAAGCACCTACAATGAGCAGTTCTTC.

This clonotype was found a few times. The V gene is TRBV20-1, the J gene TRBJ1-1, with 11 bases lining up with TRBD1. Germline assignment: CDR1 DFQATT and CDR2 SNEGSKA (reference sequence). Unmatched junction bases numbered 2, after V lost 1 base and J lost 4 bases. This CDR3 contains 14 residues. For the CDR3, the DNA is TGCAGTGCTAGAGTTGGGACAGGGGGCACTGAAGCTTTCTTT. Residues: CSARVGTGGTEAFF.

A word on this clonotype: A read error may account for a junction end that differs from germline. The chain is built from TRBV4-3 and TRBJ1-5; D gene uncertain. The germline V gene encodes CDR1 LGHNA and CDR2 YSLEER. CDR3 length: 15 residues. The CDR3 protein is CATSQEGRSNQPQHF. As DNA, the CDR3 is TGCGCCACCAGCCAAGAAGGCAGGAGCAATCAGCCCCAGCATTTT.

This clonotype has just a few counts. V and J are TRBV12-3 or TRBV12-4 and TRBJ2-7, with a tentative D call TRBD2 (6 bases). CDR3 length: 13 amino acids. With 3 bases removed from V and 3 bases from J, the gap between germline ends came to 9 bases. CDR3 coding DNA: TGTGCCAGCAGTTTCGGAGGGCTCTACGAGCAGTACTTC. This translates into CASSFGGLYEQYF.